These 8 T cell receptor beta chains share one sample of origin, sequenced in a study of blood T cell repertoires in COVID-19. Sequencing was performed with immunoSEQ multiplex PCR; in TCRdb, only in-frame clones are kept and a portion is missing. The data contain under 200,000 clones, 80% of them seen just once; the ten biggest clones take up 3% to 3.5%. The sequencing sample was made of PBMCs or T cells enriched from blood (not recorded which). These receptors originate from a woman aged 55-69 years who had recovered from COVID-19.

The chain recombines TRBV27 with TRBJ2-5; no definite D call. Looked up from germline, CDR1 is MNHEY and CDR2 is SMNVEV (reference sequence). The CDR3 spans 12 residues. Trimming pared 0 bases from V and 7 bases from J, leaving 6 bases between. For the CDR3, the DNA is TGTGCCAGCAGTTTATCGTTCGGGACCCAGTACTTC. It translates to CASSLSFGTQYF.

The V gene is TRBV7-8, the J gene TRBJ1-5; TRBD1 might be the D (6 bases). Trimming left V 5 bases short and J 1 base short, with 9 bases between. CDR1 is SGHVS, CDR2 FQNEAQ, per germline. The CDR3 is made up of 14 amino acids. The DNA for the CDR3 is TGTGCCAGCAGCGAACAGGGAAGCAATCAGCCCCAGCATTTT. Residues: CASSEQGSNQPQHF. The complete variable domain, with remaining parts taken from reference TRBV7-8 and TRBJ1-5, reads GAGVSQSPRYKVAKRGQDVALRCDPISGHVSLFWYQQALGQGPEFLTYFQNEAQLDKSGLPSDRFFAERPEGSVSTLKIQRTQQEDSAVYLCASSEQGSNQPQHFGDGTRLSIL.

The chain uses TRBV7-9 and TRBJ1-2, with D hard to call. Trimming removed 5 bases from V and 9 bases from J, with 7 bases in between. Germline CDR1 and CDR2: SEHNR and FQNEAQ (reference sequence). CDR3 length equals 10 residues. The CDR3 protein is CASSLLSYTF. CDR3 DNA sequence: TGTGCCAGCAGCCTGCTAAGCTACACCTTC.

This rearrangement joins TRBV2 to TRBJ1-2, with 7 bases matching TRBD1. The V and J ends lost 6 bases and 5 bases, in that order; junction bases with no gene match: 12. The germline V gene has CDR1 SNHLY and CDR2 FYNNEI. The CDR3 consists of 15 residues. The CDR3 loop is CASRLRRDSLYGYTF. CDR3 DNA sequence: TGTGCCAGCAGATTGAGACGGGACAGTCTTTATGGCTACACCTTC.

The chain couples TRBV4-1 to TRBJ1-2, with unresolved D. Germline CDR1 and CDR2: MGHRA and YSYEKL. The CDR3 extends over 14 amino acids. V lost 3 bases and J lost 5, with 13 bases in between. The CDR3 reads CASSQVTGSYGYTF. In DNA form, the CDR3 reads TGCGCCAGCAGCCAGGTGACGGGAAGTTATGGCTACACCTTC.

This rearrangement joins TRBV6-2 or TRBV6-3 to TRBJ1-2; 7 nucleotides line up with TRBD1. There are 14 residues in the CDR3. Germline trimming cut 2 bases from V and 4 bases from J; bases unmatched to any gene: 4. The germline V gene encodes CDR1 MNHEY and CDR2 SVGEGT. CDR3 sequence: CASSYPQGVYGYTF. In nucleotides, the CDR3 is TGTGCCAGCAGTTACCCCCAGGGGGTCTATGGCTACACCTTC.

Only one count was recorded for this clone. The J gene is TRBJ1-2, the V gene TRBV4-2; 10 positions match TRBD1. V trimming: 3 bases; J trimming: 3 bases; junction bases outside the gene matches: 1. CDR3 length: 14 residues. Germline loops: CDR1 LGHNA, CDR2 YNFKEQ. The CDR3 protein is CASSQDRGDYGYTF. The CDR3 DNA reads TGTGCCAGCAGCCAGGACAGGGGGGACTATGGCTACACCTTC.

This clone was counted a few times. The chain recombines TRBV27 with TRBJ2-3; the D gene is possibly TRBD2 (5 bases). Trimming pared 7 bases from V and 4 bases from J, leaving 18 bases between. The CDR3 loop spans 15 amino acids. CDR1 is MNHEY, CDR2 SMNVEV, per germline (reference sequence). The CDR3 region has the DNA TGTGCCAGCATGATCCAGCGGACGCAGGCAGATACGCAGTATTTT. It codes for CASMIQRTQADTQYF.